Included here is one T cell receptor beta chain sequence, with context. As yet, its antigen is unknown. This entry comes from a study of cytomegalovirus exposure and HLA in healthy donors. Study background: Prior work identified about 120 million unique TCR beta sequences in some 180 million T cells. Within the Caucasian-associated ancestry cluster were roughly 81% of the 300 to 450 genotyped donors.

The PCR contained 60 Vbeta and 13 Jbeta primers. TCRdb's copy holds only in-frame clones and misses some; the assay was immunoSEQ multiplex PCR. There are approximately 140,000 clones in the sample; 88% occur only once, and 0.51% lies in the top ten. Whole-study findings and limits: Associated with cytomegalovirus, according to the listing, were 150 to 200 TCR beta chains. What a later analysis reportedly showed was that an Asian-associated ancestry cluster had fewer N-insertions than the roughly 670-donor mean.

From germline, CDR1 is GTSNPN and CDR2 SVGIG (reference sequence). This CDR3 region has 15 residues. Unmatched junction bases numbered 6, after V lost 2 bases and J lost 2 bases. This TCR was sampled from a woman aged 40 to 50 in good health and CMV-seronegative. The sample taken for sequencing was PBMCs. The genes are TRBV30 and TRBJ2-1; 7 nucleotides align to TRBD2. The CDR3 bases are TGTGCCTGGAGTTGGGGGGGGAGCACCTACAATGAGCAGTTCTTC. It yields the protein CAWSWGGSTYNEQFF.